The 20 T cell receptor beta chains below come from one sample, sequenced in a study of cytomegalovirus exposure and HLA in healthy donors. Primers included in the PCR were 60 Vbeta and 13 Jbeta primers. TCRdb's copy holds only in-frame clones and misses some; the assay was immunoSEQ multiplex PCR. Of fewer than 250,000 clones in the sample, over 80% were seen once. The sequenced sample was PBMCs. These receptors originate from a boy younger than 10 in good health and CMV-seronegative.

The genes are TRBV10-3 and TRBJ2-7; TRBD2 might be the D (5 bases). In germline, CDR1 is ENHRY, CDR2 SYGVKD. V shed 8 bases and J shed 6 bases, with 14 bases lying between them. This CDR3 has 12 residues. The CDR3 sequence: CAIGRGETEQYF. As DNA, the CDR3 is TGTGCCATCGGCCGGGGTGAAACCGAGCAGTACTTC.

The CDR3 sequence is CASSPTGIFGGNQPQHF. The CDR3 coding sequence is TGTGCCAGTAGTCCAACGGGGATTTTCGGTGGCAATCAGCCCCAGCATTTT. The chain combines TRBV19 with TRBJ1-5; D unclear. V dropped 5 bases and J dropped 2 bases, with 19 bases sitting between them. Per germline, CDR1 LNHDA and CDR2 SQIVND (reference sequence). The CDR3 totals 17 residues.

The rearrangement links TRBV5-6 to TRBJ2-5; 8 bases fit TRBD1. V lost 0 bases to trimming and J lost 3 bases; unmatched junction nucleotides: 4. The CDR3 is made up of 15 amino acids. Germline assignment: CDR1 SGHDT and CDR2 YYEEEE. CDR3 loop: CASSLAMGQEETQYF. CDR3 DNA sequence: TGTGCCAGCAGCTTGGCCATGGGACAGGAAGAGACCCAGTACTTC. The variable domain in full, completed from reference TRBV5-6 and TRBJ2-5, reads DAGVTQSPTHLIKTRGQQVTLRCSPKSGHDTVSWYQQALGQGPQFIFQYYEEEERQRGNFPDRFSGHQFPNYSSELNVNALLLGDSALYLCASSLAMGQEETQYFGPGTRLLVL.

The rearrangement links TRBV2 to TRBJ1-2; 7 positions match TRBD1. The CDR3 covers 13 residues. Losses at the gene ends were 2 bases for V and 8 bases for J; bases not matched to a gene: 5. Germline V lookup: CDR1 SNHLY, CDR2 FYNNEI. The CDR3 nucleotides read TGTGCCAGCAGTGAACTAGGACAGGCGGGCTACACCTTC. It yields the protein CASSELGQAGYTF.

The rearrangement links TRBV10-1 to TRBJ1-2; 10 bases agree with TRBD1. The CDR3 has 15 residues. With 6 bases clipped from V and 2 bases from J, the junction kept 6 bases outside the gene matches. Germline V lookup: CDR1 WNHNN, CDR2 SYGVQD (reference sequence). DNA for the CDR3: TGCGCCAGCAGCCCCGGGACAGGGGAGAACTATGGCTACACCTTC. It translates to CASSPGTGENYGYTF.

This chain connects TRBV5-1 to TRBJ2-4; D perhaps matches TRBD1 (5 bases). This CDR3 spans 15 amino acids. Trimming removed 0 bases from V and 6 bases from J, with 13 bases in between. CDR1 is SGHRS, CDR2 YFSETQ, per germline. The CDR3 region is CASSLAAGLGNIQYF. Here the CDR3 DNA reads TGCGCCAGCAGCTTGGCTGCAGGGTTGGGAAACATTCAGTACTTC.

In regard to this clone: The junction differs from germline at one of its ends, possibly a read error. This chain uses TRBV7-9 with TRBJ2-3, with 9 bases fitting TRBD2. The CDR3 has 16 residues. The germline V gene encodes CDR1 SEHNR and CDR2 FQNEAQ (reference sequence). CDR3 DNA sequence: TGTTCCAGCAGCTTAGTTGGTGCGGGAGGGTTAAATACGCAGTATTTT. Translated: CSSSLVGAGGLNTQYF.

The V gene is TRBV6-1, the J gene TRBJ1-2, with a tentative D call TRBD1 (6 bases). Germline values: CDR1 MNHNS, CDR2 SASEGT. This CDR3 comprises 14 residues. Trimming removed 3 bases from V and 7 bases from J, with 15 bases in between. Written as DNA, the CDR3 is TGTGCCAGCAGTGATGGGATACAGGGCATTGGCTACACCTTC. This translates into CASSDGIQGIGYTF.

The chain's CDR3 is CASSLYPERDAYEQYF. CDR3 coding DNA: TGTGCCAGCAGTTTATACCCCGAACGGGATGCCTACGAGCAGTACTTC. This chain uses TRBV27 with TRBJ2-7; possible D gene TRBD2, 5 bases. V was pared by 1 base and J by 2 bases, with 15 bases between. There are 16 residues in the CDR3. Germline assignment: CDR1 MNHEY and CDR2 SMNVEV (reference sequence).

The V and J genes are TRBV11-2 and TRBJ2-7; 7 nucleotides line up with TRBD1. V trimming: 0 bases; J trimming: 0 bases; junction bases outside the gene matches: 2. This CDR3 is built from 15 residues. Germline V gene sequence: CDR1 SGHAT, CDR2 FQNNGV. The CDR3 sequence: CASSLETGSSYEQYF. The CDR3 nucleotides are TGTGCCAGCAGCTTAGAGACAGGGAGCTCCTACGAGCAGTACTTC.

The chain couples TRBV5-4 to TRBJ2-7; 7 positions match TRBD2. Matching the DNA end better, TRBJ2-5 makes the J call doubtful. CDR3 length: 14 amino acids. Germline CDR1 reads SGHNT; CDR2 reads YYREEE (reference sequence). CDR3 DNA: TGTGCCAGCAGCCCTAACGGCGGGGGAGAGACCCAGTACTTC. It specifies CASSPNGGGETQYF.

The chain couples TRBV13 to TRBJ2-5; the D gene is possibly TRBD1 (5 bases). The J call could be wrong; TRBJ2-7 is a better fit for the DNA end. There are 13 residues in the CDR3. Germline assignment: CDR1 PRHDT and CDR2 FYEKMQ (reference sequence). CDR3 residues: CASSRQNFYEQYF. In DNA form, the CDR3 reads TGTGCCAGCAGTCGACAGAACTTCTACGAGCAGTACTTC.

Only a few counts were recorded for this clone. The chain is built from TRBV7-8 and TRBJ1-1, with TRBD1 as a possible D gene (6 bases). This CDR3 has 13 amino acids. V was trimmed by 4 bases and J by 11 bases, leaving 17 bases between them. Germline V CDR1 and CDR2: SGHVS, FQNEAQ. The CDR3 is CASSSDAGGVAFF. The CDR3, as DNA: TGTGCCAGCAGCTCCGACGCGGGGGGCGTCGCTTTCTTT.

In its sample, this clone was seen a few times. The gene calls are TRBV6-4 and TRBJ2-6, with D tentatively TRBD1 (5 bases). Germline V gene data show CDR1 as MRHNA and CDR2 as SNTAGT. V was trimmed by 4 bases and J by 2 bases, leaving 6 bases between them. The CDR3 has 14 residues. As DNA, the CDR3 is TGTGCCAGCAGTGGGGGCGCTGGGGCCAACGTCCTGACTTTC. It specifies CASSGGAGANVLTF.

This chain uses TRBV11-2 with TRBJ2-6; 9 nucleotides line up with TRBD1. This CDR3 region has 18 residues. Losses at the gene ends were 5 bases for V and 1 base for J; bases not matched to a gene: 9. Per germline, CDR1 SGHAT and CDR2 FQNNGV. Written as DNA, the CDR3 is TGTGCCAGCAGCGGCCTCCGGGACAGGGTATCTGGGGCCAACGTCCTGACTTTC. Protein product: CASSGLRDRVSGANVLTF.

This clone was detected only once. The CDR3 DNA sequence: TGTGCCAGCAGTGAGGGTAGCGGGACGCACAATGAGCAGTTCTTC. The encoded protein is CASSEGSGTHNEQFF. The chain carries TRBV6-4 and TRBJ2-1; 8 nucleotides match TRBD2. Looked up from germline, CDR1 is MRHNA and CDR2 is SNTAGT. V trimming: 3 bases; J trimming: 5 bases; junction bases outside the gene matches: 6. The CDR3 contains 15 residues.

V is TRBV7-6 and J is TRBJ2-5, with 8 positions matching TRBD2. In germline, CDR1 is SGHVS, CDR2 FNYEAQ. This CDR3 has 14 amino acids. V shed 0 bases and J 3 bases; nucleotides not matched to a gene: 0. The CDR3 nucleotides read TGTGCCAGCAGCTTAGCTAGCGGGGAAGAGACCCAGTACTTC. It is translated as CASSLASGEETQYF. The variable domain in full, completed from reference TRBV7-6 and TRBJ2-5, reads GAGVSQSPRYKVTKRGQDVALRCDPISGHVSLYWYRQALGQGPEFLTYFNYEAQQDKSGLPNDRFSAERPEGSISTLTIQRTEQRDSAMYRCASSLASGEETQYFGPGTRLLVL.

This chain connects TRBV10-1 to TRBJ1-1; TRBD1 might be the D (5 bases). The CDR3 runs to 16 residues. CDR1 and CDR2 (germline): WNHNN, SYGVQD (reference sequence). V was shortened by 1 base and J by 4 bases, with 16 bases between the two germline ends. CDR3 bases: TGCGCCAGCAGTGAGTTACAGGACCCTCTAGGCACTGAAGCTTTCTTT. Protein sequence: CASSELQDPLGTEAFF.

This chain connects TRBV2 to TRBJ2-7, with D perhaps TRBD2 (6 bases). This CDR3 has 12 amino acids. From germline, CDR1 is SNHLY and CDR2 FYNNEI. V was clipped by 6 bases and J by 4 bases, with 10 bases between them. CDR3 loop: CASSAGLYEQYF. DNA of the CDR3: TGTGCCAGCAGCGCGGGACTTTACGAGCAGTACTTC. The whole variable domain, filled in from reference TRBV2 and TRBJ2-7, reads EPEVTQTPSHQVTQMGQEVILRCVPISNHLYFYWYRQILGQKVEFLVSFYNNEISEKSEIFDDQFSVERPDGSNFTLKIRSTKLEDSAMYFCASSAGLYEQYFGPGTRLTVT.

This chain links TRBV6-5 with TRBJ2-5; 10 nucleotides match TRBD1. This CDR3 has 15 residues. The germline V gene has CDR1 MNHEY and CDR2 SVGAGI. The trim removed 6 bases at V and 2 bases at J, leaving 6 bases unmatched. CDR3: CASSLGQGVQETQYF. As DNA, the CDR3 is TGTGCCAGCAGCCTCGGACAGGGGGTACAAGAGACCCAGTACTTC.